This is a list of T cell receptor beta chains from one sample in a study of cytomegalovirus exposure and HLA in healthy donors. Data came from immunoSEQ multiplex PCR; TCRdb stores just in-frame clones and leaves some out. The sample includes fewer than 250,000 clones, around 75% of them seen just once. The specimen was PBMCs. These receptors all stem from a woman between 45 and 65 years old in good health and CMV-seronegative. Both conserved end residues are part of each CDR3. D genes are given only for firm matches. The size field is filled for only some rows; it gives once, few, many or a size class.

d_call j_call clone_size v_call cdr3_aa cdr3_nt
TRBD2 TRBJ2-7 few TRBV6-1 CASSEAPSGIIF TGTGCCAGCAGTGAAGCGCCTAGCGGGATCATCTTC
NA TRBJ2-7 NA TRBV6-1 CASTAPGVSYEQYF TGTGCCAGCACTGCCCCAGGGGTCTCCTACGAGCAGTACTTC
NA TRBJ2-1 NA TRBV7-9 CASSLGAGGSYNEQFF TGTGCCAGCAGCTTAGGGGCCGGAGGCTCCTACAATGAGCAGTTCTTC
NA TRBJ1-1 NA TRBV28 CASSFVHRDGLNTEAFF TGTGCCAGCAGTTTTGTTCACAGGGATGGTTTGAACACTGAAGCTTTCTTT
TRBD1 TRBJ1-5 NA TRBV7-2 CASSLEGTVSNQPQHF TGTGCCAGCAGCTTAGAAGGGACAGTTAGCAATCAGCCCCAGCATTTT
NA TRBJ2-7 NA TRBV15 CATSRESVYEQYF TGTGCCACCAGCAGAGAGTCGGTCTACGAGCAGTACTTC
TRBD2 TRBJ2-3 NA TRBV7-6 CASSEGTSGRAWDTQYF TGTGCCAGCAGCGAGGGGACTAGCGGGAGGGCGTGGGATACGCAGTATTTT
TRBD1 TRBJ1-1 NA TRBV4-1 CASSQLPDREYTEAFF TGCGCCAGCAGCCAACTTCCTGACAGGGAATACACTGAAGCTTTCTTT
NA TRBJ1-1 NA TRBV29-1 CSVEGLPGTEAFF TGCAGCGTTGAGGGACTACCGGGCACTGAAGCTTTCTTT
TRBD1 TRBJ2-7 NA TRBV5-1 CASRSGTVASYEQYF TGCGCCAGCAGATCGGGGACAGTTGCGTCCTACGAGCAGTACTTC
NA TRBJ2-7 NA TRBV7-9 CASSLVQGSEQYF TGTGCCAGCAGCTTAGTTCAGGGCTCCGAGCAGTACTTC
NA TRBJ2-2 NA TRBV5-1 CASSYGGNTGELFF TGCGCCAGCAGCTACGGGGGGAACACCGGGGAGCTGTTTTTT
NA TRBJ1-5 NA TRBV6-6 CASSYRQGGQPQHF TGTGCCAGCAGTTATAGGCAGGGCGGTCAGCCCCAGCATTTT
NA TRBJ1-5 NA TRBV19 CASSILPGGGEQPQHF TGTGCCAGTAGTATTCTCCCGGGAGGGGGAGAACAGCCCCAGCATTTT
TRBD1 TRBJ1-1 many TRBV6-6 CASRSTGGIAEAFF TGTGCCAGCAGGTCGACAGGGGGCATCGCTGAAGCTTTCTTT
NA TRBJ2-5 NA TRBV9 CASSVEGGQETQYF TGTGCCAGCAGCGTAGAAGGGGGCCAAGAGACCCAGTACTTC
NA TRBJ2-3 once TRBV5-8 CASSLYGGPHTDTQYF TGTGCCAGCAGCTTGTATGGAGGACCCCACACGGATACGCAGTATTTT
NA TRBJ2-3 NA TRBV18 CASSPKSTPSTDTQYF TGTGCCAGCTCACCAAAGTCGACACCCAGCACAGATACGCAGTATTTT
NA TRBJ2-1 few TRBV4-3 CASSQELSPYNEQFF TGCGCCAGCAGCCAAGAATTAAGCCCTTACAATGAGCAGTTCTTC
NA TRBJ2-4 NA TRBV10-1 CASSESSLLLAKNIQYF TGCGCCAGCAGTGAGTCCTCACTGCTTCTAGCCAAAAACATTCAGTACTTC
NA TRBJ2-2 NA TRBV7-7 CASSFAGAGELFF TGTGCTAGCAGCTTTGCAGGGGCCGGGGAGCTGTTTTTT
NA TRBJ1-2 NA TRBV4-3 CASSQGVREGANYGYTF TGCGCCAGCAGCCAAGGCGTGAGGGAAGGAGCTAACTATGGCTACACCTTC
NA TRBJ2-7 NA TRBV28 CASSLPRGSYEQYF TGTGCCAGCAGTTTACCCAGGGGCTCCTACGAGCAGTACTTC
NA TRBJ2-5 NA TRBV7-2 CASSQTQETQYF TGTGCCAGCAGCCAAACTCAAGAGACCCAGTACTTC
TRBD2 TRBJ2-4 NA TRBV5-5 CASSAEKQQGLGYIQYF TGTGCCAGCAGCGCAGAGAAACAACAGGGACTAGGGTACATTCAGTACTTC
NA TRBJ1-2 once TRBV6-1 CASSFDTYGYTF TGTGCCAGCAGTTTCGACACCTATGGCTACACCTTC
TRBD1 TRBJ1-2 NA TRBV6-5 CASSYQTGLSFYGYTF TGTGCCAGCAGTTACCAGACAGGGCTCAGCTTCTATGGCTACACCTTC
NA TRBJ1-2 NA TRBV28 CASSLFRAAQNYGYTF TGTGCCAGCAGTTTATTCAGGGCAGCGCAAAACTATGGCTACACCTTC
NA TRBJ1-2 NA TRBV27 CASSYQGAGYGYTF TGTGCCAGCAGTTACCAGGGTGCCGGCTATGGCTACACCTTC
NA TRBJ2-1 few TRBV4-3 CASSQQHTGFNEQFF TGCGCCAGCAGCCAACAACACACAGGCTTCAATGAGCAGTTCTTC
TRBD1 TRBJ2-3 NA TRBV5-8 CASSRRTGGRDTQYF TGTGCCAGCAGCCGCCGGACAGGGGGCCGGGATACGCAGTATTTT
NA TRBJ2-6 once TRBV11-2 CASSLIHSGANVLTF TGTGCCAGCAGCTTAATCCACTCTGGGGCCAACGTCCTGACTTTC
NA TRBJ1-1 NA TRBV5-4 CASSLIGGNTEAFF TGTGCCAGCAGCTTGATCGGGGGGAACACTGAAGCTTTCTTT
TRBD1 TRBJ1-5 once TRBV19 CASSVAQGAQPQHF TGTGCCAGTAGTGTCGCCCAGGGGGCCCAGCCCCAGCATTTT
NA TRBJ2-3 NA TRBV7-2 CASSLERSWGTDTQYF TGTGCCAGCAGCCTAGAGAGGTCTTGGGGCACAGATACGCAGTATTTT
TRBD2 TRBJ2-7 NA TRBV15 CATSRDWASGNSYEQYF TGTGCCACCAGCAGAGATTGGGCTAGCGGGAACTCCTACGAGCAGTACTTC